The sequence of this T cell receptor (beta chain) was determined in a study of cytomegalovirus exposure and HLA in healthy donors. About this clone itself: Its antigen is undetermined.

Germline V gives CDR1 SGHRS, CDR2 YFSETQ. The ends lost 0 bases at V and 6 bases at J; junction bases unmatched: 3. The CDR3 runs to 14 residues. General study results and limits: HLA restriction was apparent for most CMV-associated TCR beta chains in a later analysis. Most of the TCR beta V segments (in an earlier analysis) were productive either about 90% or about 30% of the time.

The PCR contained 60 Vbeta and 13 Jbeta primers. The protocol was immunoSEQ multiplex PCR, while the TCRdb copy is restricted to in-frame clones and leaves out a portion. Of about 110,000 clones in the sample, roughly 87% were seen once. Source material: PBMCs. The V and J genes are TRBV5-1 and TRBJ1-2; TRBD1 aligns across 9 bases. This TCR was recovered from a man aged 25-40 years in good health and CMV-seropositive. CDR3 sequence: CASSLADRGDGYTF. CDR3 nucleotide sequence: TGCGCCAGCAGCTTGGCCGACAGGGGGGATGGCTACACCTTC.